Listed here are 21 T cell receptor beta chains from one sample, sequenced in a study of graft-versus-host responses after intestinal transplantation (dated by TCRdb to the early 2020s). Library generation was performed with the immunoSEQ multiplex PCR assay. Not all clones reach the TCRdb copy of this immuneACCESS table, which keeps in-frame sequences only. Checked studies attribute under half of the gap to unresolved V genes and leave the rest unexplained. The sample table lists approximately 86,000 clones, about nine tenths of them with a count of one. Of the sample, around 0.36% is held by the ten largest clones. No antigens are known for them. The label giving this sample's time point can be read as: cells obtained before transplantation from donor or recipient. The sample in question was unstimulated CD8+ T cells sorted from spleen or lymph node cells, obtained before transplant. These receptors all come from a human donor who was the organ donor for an intestinal transplant.

The V call is TRBV7-9, the J call TRBJ1-1; D not certain. Trimming took 1 base from V and 4 from J, leaving 4 bases between them. CDR1 SEHNR and CDR2 FQNEAQ come from the germline V gene (reference sequence). The CDR3 contains 12 residues. The CDR3 DNA sequence: TGTGCCAGCAGCTTAGATCGCACTGAAGCTTTCTTT. It is translated as CASSLDRTEAFF.

The chain joins TRBV30 to TRBJ1-2, with 9 bases matching TRBD1. Losses at the gene ends were 1 base for V and 5 bases for J; bases not matched to a gene: 2. Germline CDR1 GTSNPN, CDR2 SVGIG (reference sequence). This CDR3 has 13 residues. In nucleotides, the CDR3 is TGTGCCTGGAGTGAGGGGACAGGGTATGGCTACACCTTC. Translating it yields CAWSEGTGYGYTF.

V gene TRBV9 combines with J gene TRBJ1-5; the D is unclear. This CDR3 spans 14 amino acids. Per germline, CDR1 SGDLS and CDR2 YYNGEE. V gave up 0 bases and J gave up 1 base, with 5 bases separating them. The CDR3 DNA sequence: TGTGCCAGCAGCGTAGGGCCAAGCAATCAGCCCCAGCATTTT. This translates into CASSVGPSNQPQHF. The full variable domain, in which reference TRBV9 and TRBJ1-5 provide the parts outside the CDR3, is DSGVTQTPKHLITATGQRVTLRCSPRSGDLSVYWYQQSLDQGLQFLIQYYNGEERAKGNILERFSAQQFPDLHSELNLSSLELGDSALYFCASSVGPSNQPQHFGDGTRLSIL.

The chain links TRBV5-1 to TRBJ2-7; D possibly corresponds to TRBD1 (6 bases). V lost 4 bases and J lost 3, with 14 bases in between. Germline assignment: CDR1 SGHRS and CDR2 YFSETQ. This CDR3 is built from 14 residues. This CDR3 is CASSPRQVDYEQYF. In nucleotides, the CDR3 is TGCGCCAGCAGCCCCCGACAGGTAGACTACGAGCAGTACTTC.

The chain couples TRBV11-2 to TRBJ2-1, with D perhaps matching TRBD2 (6 bases). Per the germline V gene, CDR1 is SGHAT and CDR2 is FQNNGV. The CDR3 runs to 17 residues. V shed 0 bases and J shed 4 bases, with 16 bases lying between them. CDR3 DNA sequence: TGTGCCAGCAGCTTAGATCGGAGGGGAGATGGATACAATGAGCAGTTCTTC. This codes for CASSLDRRGDGYNEQFF.

The chain is built from TRBV10-3 and TRBJ2-3; TRBD1 aligns across 8 bases. CDR3 size: 13 residues. The junction had 5 bases not matched to a gene; V was cut back by 8 bases and J by 4 bases. CDR1 ENHRY and CDR2 SYGVKD come from the germline V gene. DNA of the CDR3: TGTGCCATCCAGGACAGGGACTCAGATACGCAGTATTTT. Amino acids: CAIQDRDSDTQYF.

This chain uses TRBV7-9 with TRBJ2-3, with 10 bases lining up with TRBD2. The CDR3 consists of 15 residues. The ends lost 5 bases at V and 3 bases at J; junction bases unmatched: 5. Per the germline V gene, CDR1 is SEHNR and CDR2 is FQNEAQ (reference sequence). Here the CDR3 reads CASSPSGGGTDTQYF. The CDR3 region has the DNA TGTGCCAGCAGCCCGAGCGGGGGGGGAACAGATACGCAGTATTTT.

The V gene is TRBV19, the J gene TRBJ1-5; no reliable D call. Germline V gene lookup returns CDR1 LNHDA and CDR2 SQIVND (reference sequence). The CDR3 sequence is 15 residues long. V was trimmed by 3 bases and J by 0 bases, leaving 9 bases between them. The CDR3 DNA reads as TGTGCCAGTAGTATCGGTGTTTATAGCAATCAGCCCCAGCATTTT. Protein product: CASSIGVYSNQPQHF.

This chain joins TRBV5-1 and TRBJ2-7; possibly TRBD1 for D (6 bases). The CDR3 length is 18 residues. Per germline, CDR1 SGHRS and CDR2 YFSETQ. V was pared by 5 bases and J by 2 bases, with 26 bases between. CDR3 sequence reads: CASSSPSDRFGFPYEQYF. The DNA for the CDR3 is TGCGCCAGCAGTTCACCTAGTGACAGGTTCGGGTTCCCCTACGAGCAGTACTTC.

The chain employs TRBV9 and TRBJ2-2; TRBD2 is a possible D gene (7 bases). The CDR3 length is 16 residues. Germline CDR1 reads SGDLS; CDR2 reads YYNGEE. V dropped 1 base and J dropped 7 bases, with 17 bases sitting between them. CDR3 residues: CASSVLGGPVSGELFF. DNA of the CDR3: TGTGCCAGCAGCGTACTGGGGGGGCCAGTTAGCGGGGAGCTGTTTTTT.

The chain uses TRBV14 and TRBJ1-2; weak D call: TRBD1 (6 bases). CDR1 SGHDN and CDR2 FVKESK come from the germline V gene. CDR3 length: 15 residues. V was clipped by 1 base and J by 3 bases, with 12 bases between them. The CDR3 reads CASSQGQVGHYGYTF. CDR3 DNA: TGTGCCAGCAGCCAAGGACAGGTTGGGCACTATGGCTACACCTTC.

The chain uses TRBV7-9 and TRBJ2-3; 8 bases map to TRBD2. The germline V gene has CDR1 SEHNR and CDR2 FQNEAQ (reference sequence). This CDR3 contains 16 residues. V shed 6 bases, J shed 3 bases, and the junction held 11 bases outside the gene matches. Here the CDR3 reads CASRGGASGPTDTQYF. The CDR3 DNA reads as TGTGCCAGCAGGGGGGGGGCTAGCGGGCCTACAGATACGCAGTATTTT.

This clone was seen a few times. The rearrangement uses TRBV7-9 and TRBJ1-4; D is unresolved. V gave up 3 bases and J gave up 5 bases, with 13 bases separating them. The CDR3 contains 15 residues. Looked up from germline, CDR1 is SEHNR and CDR2 is FQNEAQ (reference sequence). CDR3 sequence reads: CASSFLTPENEKLFF. DNA of the CDR3: TGTGCCAGCAGCTTTCTAACCCCCGAGAATGAAAAACTGTTTTTT.

The chain joins TRBV27 to TRBJ2-7; 8 bases fit TRBD1. This CDR3 has 15 amino acids. Germline loops: CDR1 MNHEY, CDR2 SMNVEV (reference sequence). V was clipped by 5 bases and J by 4 bases; unmatched bases: 10. CDR3 nucleotide sequence: TGTGCCAGCAGTCCTTTATCAGGGGGCGCTTACGAGCAGTACTTC. Protein: CASSPLSGGAYEQYF.

V and J are TRBV9 and TRBJ2-7; the match to TRBD2 covers 7 bases. Trimming at V came to 0 bases and at J to 0 bases, leaving 6 bases not matched to a gene. There are 16 residues in the CDR3. CDR1 SGDLS and CDR2 YYNGEE come from the germline V gene. For the CDR3, the DNA is TGTGCCAGCAGCGTAGGGGGGGGAACTAGCTCCTACGAGCAGTACTTC. Protein: CASSVGGGTSSYEQYF.

Here the CDR3 reads CASSLDSDSYEQYF. As DNA, the CDR3 is TGTGCCAGTAGTCTCGACAGCGACTCCTACGAGCAGTACTTC. The V call is TRBV19, the J call TRBJ2-7; maybe TRBD1 (5 bases). The germline V gene has CDR1 LNHDA and CDR2 SQIVND (reference sequence). Trimming took 5 bases from V and 0 from J, leaving 11 bases between them. CDR3 length: 14 residues.

The V gene is TRBV5-1, the J gene TRBJ2-5; D might be TRBD2 (7 bases). The V gene's germline CDR1 is SGHRS and CDR2 YFSETQ. V was clipped by 1 base and J by 4 bases, with 17 bases between them. The length of the CDR3 is 16 residues. CDR3 residues: CASSLFGLEGGETQYF. The CDR3, as DNA: TGCGCCAGCAGCTTGTTTGGACTAGAAGGGGGAGAGACCCAGTACTTC.

This sequence joins TRBV7-6 and TRBJ1-1; 7 nucleotides line up with TRBD1. Germline assignment: CDR1 SGHVS and CDR2 FNYEAQ. The CDR3 runs to 14 residues. The V segment lost 5 bases and the J segment 0 bases; nucleotides outside the gene matches: 3. CDR3 nucleotide sequence: TGTGCCAGCAGCCCCGGGACAGTGAACACTGAAGCTTTCTTT. This sequence encodes CASSPGTVNTEAFF.

The V and J genes are TRBV2 and TRBJ2-7, with 10 bases fitting TRBD2. The germline gives CDR1 SNHLY, CDR2 FYNNEI. This CDR3 is built from 14 residues. The trim removed 6 bases at V and 1 base at J, leaving 3 bases unmatched. CDR3 nucleotide sequence: TGTGCCAGCAGAATAGCGGGGGGTTCCTACGAGCAGTACTTC. As protein: CASRIAGGSYEQYF.

The V call is TRBV5-1, the J call TRBJ2-7; no definite D call. From germline, CDR1 is SGHRS and CDR2 YFSETQ. V was cut by 0 bases and J by 4 bases, with 8 bases left in between. This CDR3 spans 13 amino acids. The CDR3 here is CASSLESRYEQYF. DNA of the CDR3: TGCGCCAGCAGCTTGGAATCTAGATACGAGCAGTACTTC.

The chain uses TRBV5-3 and TRBJ2-5, with D uncertain. TRBV5-3 is marked as an open reading frame, function uncertain. The germline V and J ends were trimmed by 0 bases and 5 bases, with 8 bases remaining between them. The CDR3 sequence is 13 residues long. The CDR3 loop is CARSLAYPETQYF. CDR3 nucleotide sequence: TGTGCCAGAAGCTTGGCCTATCCGGAGACCCAGTACTTC.